Listed below are T cell receptor beta chains from one sample, sequenced in a study of cytomegalovirus exposure and HLA in healthy donors. Using immunoSEQ multiplex PCR, the repertoire was profiled, and TCRdb retains in-frame clones only, with some absent. The sample shows 150,000 to 200,000 clones, approximately 59% of them seen only once. The source material was PBMCs. Receptors originate from a man in his forties in good health and CMV-seronegative. Both conserved end residues are part of each CDR3. The D gene is left open where the match is weak. Rows may omit the clone size; those that give it use once, few, many or a size class.

v_gene	j_gene	abundance	len	d_gene	CDR3nt	CDR3aa
TRBV5-6	TRBJ1-1	NA	15	NA	TGTGCCAGCAGCTCGACAGGACCTAGAAACACTGAAGCTTTCTTT	CASSSTGPRNTEAFF
TRBV6-5	TRBJ2-5	NA	13	NA	TGTGCCAGCAGTTCCAGGGTTCGGGAGACCCAGTACTTC	CASSSRVRETQYF
TRBV28	TRBJ2-5	NA	13	NA	TGTGCCAGCAGAACCGGCGGGCGAGAGACCCAGTACTTC	CASRTGGRETQYF
TRBV11-3	TRBJ2-3	once	14	NA	TGTGCCAGCAGCTTAGGGAGCGTCACAGATACGCAGTATTTT	CASSLGSVTDTQYF
TRBV7-2	TRBJ1-1	NA	14	NA	TGTGCCAGCAGCTTAAACAGGGTTTCGATCATTGCTTTCTTT	CASSLNRVSIIAFF
TRBV5-1	TRBJ2-2	NA	15	NA	TGCGCCAGCAGCTTGGAGGGGGGACAGACCGGGGAGCTGTTTTTT	CASSLEGGQTGELFF
TRBV6-1	TRBJ1-4	NA	15	TRBD1	TGTGCCAGCAGTCCCCGGACAGGTGCTAATGAAAAACTGTTTTTT	CASSPRTGANEKLFF
TRBV19	TRBJ2-2	once	14	NA	TGTGCCAGTAGTATATCCCAGTACACCGGGGAGCTGTTTTTT	CASSISQYTGELFF
TRBV4-3	TRBJ1-2	NA	13	NA	TGCGCCAGCAGCCAAGATCGTGGGGCTGGCTACACCTTC	CASSQDRGAGYTF
TRBV7-9	TRBJ2-1	NA	15	TRBD1	TGTGCCAGCAGCCCCTACCAACAGGGGGCTTGGGAGCAGTTCTTC	CASSPYQQGAWEQFF
TRBV11-2	TRBJ2-7	NA	13	TRBD2	TGTGCCAGCAGCCCCTCGGGAGGATACGAGCAGTACTTC	CASSPSGGYEQYF
TRBV7-9	TRBJ1-1	NA	15	NA	TGTTCCAGCAGCTTGGGATGGGGCCTCGGGACTGAAGCTTTCTTT	CSSSLGWGLGTEAFF
TRBV7-9	TRBJ1-1	NA	11	NA	TGTGCCAGCAGCTTTCTTCCTGAAGCTTTCTTT	CASSFLPEAFF
TRBV10-3	TRBJ1-1	NA	13	NA	TGTGCCATCAGTGAGTCGAGGGACACTGAAGCTTTCTTT	CAISESRDTEAFF